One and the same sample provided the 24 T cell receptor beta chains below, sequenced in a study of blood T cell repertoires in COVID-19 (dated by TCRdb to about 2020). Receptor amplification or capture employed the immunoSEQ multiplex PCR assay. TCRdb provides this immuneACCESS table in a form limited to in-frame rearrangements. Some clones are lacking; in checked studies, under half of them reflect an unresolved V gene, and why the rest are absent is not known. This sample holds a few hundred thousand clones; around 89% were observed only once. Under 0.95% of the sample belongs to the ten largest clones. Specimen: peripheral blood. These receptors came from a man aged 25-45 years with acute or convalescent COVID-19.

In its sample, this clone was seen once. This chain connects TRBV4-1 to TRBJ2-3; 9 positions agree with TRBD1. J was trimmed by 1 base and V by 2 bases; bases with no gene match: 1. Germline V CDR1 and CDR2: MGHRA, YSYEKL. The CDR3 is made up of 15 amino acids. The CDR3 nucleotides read TGCGCCAGCAGCCAAAGGGACAGGGGCACAGATACGCAGTATTTT. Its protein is CASSQRDRGTDTQYF.

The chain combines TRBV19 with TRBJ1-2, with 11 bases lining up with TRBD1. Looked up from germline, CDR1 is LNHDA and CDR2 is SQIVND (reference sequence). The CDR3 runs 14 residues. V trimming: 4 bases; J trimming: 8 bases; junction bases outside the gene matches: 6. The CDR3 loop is CASSTGQGAGGYTF. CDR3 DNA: TGTGCCAGTAGTACCGGACAGGGGGCGGGAGGCTACACCTTC.

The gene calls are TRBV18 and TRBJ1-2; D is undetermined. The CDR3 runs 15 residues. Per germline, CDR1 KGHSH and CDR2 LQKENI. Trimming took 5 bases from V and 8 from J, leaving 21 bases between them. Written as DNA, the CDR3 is TGTGCCAGCTCAATTAGCTCGGGAGGGATGGACGGCTACACCTTC. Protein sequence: CASSISSGGMDGYTF.

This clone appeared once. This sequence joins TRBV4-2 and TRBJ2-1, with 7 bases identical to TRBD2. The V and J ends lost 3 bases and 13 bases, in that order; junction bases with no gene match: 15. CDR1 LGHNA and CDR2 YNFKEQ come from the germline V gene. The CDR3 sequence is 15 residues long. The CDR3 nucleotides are TGTGCCAGCAGCCAGGGGGAGGGGCAGCGGACTAGTCAGTTCTTC. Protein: CASSQGEGQRTSQFF.

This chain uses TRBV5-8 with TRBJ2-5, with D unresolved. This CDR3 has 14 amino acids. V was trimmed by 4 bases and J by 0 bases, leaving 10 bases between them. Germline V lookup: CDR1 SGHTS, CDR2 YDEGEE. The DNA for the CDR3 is TGTGCCAGCAGCAGAGTAACCTACCAAGAGACCCAGTACTTC. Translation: CASSRVTYQETQYF.

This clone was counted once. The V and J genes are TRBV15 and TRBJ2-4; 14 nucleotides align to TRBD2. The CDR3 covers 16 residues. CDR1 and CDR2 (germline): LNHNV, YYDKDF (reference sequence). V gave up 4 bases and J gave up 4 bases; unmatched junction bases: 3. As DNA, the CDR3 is TGTGCCACCAGCATGGGACTAGCGGGAGTAAAAAACATTCAGTACTTC. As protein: CATSMGLAGVKNIQYF.

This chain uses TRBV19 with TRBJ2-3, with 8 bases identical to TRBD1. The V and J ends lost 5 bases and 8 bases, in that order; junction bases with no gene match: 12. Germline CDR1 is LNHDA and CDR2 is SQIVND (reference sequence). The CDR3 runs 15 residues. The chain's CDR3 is CASSPLRGTGGTQYF. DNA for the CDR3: TGTGCCAGTAGTCCCCTTAGGGGGACAGGAGGTACGCAGTATTTT.

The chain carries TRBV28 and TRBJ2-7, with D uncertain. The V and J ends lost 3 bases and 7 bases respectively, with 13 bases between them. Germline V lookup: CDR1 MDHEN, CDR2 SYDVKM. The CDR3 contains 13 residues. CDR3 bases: TGTGCCAGCAGTTTGCCCGTACTTGCGGAGCAGTACTTC. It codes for CASSLPVLAEQYF. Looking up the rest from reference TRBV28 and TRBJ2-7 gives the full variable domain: DVKVTQSSRYLVKRTGEKVFLECVQDMDHENMFWYRQDPGLGLRLIYFSYDVKMKEKGDIPEGYSVSREKKERFSLILESASTNQTSMYLCASSLPVLAEQYFGPGTRLTVT.

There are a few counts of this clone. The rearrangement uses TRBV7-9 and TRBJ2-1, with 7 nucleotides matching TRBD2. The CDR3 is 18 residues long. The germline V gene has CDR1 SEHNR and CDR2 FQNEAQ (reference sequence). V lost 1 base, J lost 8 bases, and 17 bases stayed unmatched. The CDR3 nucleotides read TGTGCCAGCAGCTTAGATTACTTATGGGGGAGGGCCGACGATGAGCAGTTCTTC. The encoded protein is CASSLDYLWGRADDEQFF.

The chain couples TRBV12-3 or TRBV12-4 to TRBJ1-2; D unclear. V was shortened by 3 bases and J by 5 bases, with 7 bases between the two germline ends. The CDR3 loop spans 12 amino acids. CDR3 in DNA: TGTGCCAGCAGTTTTTGGGAGTATGGCTACACCTTC. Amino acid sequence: CASSFWEYGYTF.

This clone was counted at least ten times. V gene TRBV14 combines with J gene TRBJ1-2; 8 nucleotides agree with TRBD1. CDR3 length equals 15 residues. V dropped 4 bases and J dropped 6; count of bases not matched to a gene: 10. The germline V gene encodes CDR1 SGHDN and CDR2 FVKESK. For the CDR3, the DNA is TGTGCCAGCAGCCTATTCCCGGGACAGGCCGATGGCTACACCTTC. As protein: CASSLFPGQADGYTF.

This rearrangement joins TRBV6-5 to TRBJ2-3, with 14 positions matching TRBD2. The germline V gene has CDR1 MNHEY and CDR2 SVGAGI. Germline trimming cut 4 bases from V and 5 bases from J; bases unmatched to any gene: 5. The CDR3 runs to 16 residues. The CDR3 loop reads CASSLGLAGGRDTQYF. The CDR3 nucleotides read TGTGCCAGCAGTTTAGGACTAGCGGGAGGTAGAGATACGCAGTATTTT.

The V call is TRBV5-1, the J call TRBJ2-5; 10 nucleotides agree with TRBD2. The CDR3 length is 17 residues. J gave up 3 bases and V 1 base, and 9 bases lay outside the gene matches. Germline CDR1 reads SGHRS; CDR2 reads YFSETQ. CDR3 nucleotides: TGCGCCAGCAGCTTGTTGAGGACTAGCGGACCCGAAGAGACCCAGTACTTC. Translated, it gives CASSLLRTSGPEETQYF.

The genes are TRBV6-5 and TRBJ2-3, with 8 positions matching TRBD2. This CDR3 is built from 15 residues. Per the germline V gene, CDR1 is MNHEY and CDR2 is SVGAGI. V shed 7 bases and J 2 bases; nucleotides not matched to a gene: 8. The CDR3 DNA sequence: TGTGCCAGCAATCGGGGCGGGAGGCTCACAGATACGCAGTATTTT. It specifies CASNRGGRLTDTQYF.

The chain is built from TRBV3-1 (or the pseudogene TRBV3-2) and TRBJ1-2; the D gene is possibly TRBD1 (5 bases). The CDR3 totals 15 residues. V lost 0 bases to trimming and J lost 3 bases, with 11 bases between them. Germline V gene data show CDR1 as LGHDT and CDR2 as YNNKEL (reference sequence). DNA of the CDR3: TGTGCCAGCAGCCAAGATCAGGGAAGGGACTATGGCTACACCTTC. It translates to CASSQDQGRDYGYTF.

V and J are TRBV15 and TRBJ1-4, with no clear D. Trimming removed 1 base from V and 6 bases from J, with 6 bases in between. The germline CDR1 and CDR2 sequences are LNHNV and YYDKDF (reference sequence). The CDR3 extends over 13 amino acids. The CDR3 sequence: CATSRGPYEKLFF. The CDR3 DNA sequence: TGTGCCACCAGCAGAGGTCCCTATGAAAAACTGTTTTTT.

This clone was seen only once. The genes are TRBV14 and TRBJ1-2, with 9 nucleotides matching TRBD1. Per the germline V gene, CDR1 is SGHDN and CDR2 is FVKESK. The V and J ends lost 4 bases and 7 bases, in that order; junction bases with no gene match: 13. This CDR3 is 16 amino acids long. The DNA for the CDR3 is TGTGCCAGCAGCCCTTTCCGGACAGGGGCCGGGGGTGGCTACACCTTC. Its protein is CASSPFRTGAGGGYTF.

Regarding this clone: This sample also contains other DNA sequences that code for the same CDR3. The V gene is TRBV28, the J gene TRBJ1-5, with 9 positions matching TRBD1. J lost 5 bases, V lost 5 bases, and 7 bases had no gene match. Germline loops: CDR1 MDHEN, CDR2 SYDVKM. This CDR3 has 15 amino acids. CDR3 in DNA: TGTGCCAGCAGTCTCCCGGGACAGGGCTATCAGCCCCAGCATTTT. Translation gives CASSLPGQGYQPQHF.

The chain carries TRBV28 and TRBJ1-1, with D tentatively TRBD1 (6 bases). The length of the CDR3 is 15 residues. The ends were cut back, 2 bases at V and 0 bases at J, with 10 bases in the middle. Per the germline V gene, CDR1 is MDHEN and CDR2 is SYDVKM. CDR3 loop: CASSLAGAMNTEAFF. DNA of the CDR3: TGTGCCAGCAGTTTAGCGGGGGCCATGAACACTGAAGCTTTCTTT.

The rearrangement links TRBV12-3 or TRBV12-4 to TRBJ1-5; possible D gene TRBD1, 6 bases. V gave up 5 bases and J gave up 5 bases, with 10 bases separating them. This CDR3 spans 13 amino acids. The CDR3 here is CASSGQSYQPQHF. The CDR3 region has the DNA TGTGCCAGCAGTGGACAGTCCTATCAGCCCCAGCATTTT.

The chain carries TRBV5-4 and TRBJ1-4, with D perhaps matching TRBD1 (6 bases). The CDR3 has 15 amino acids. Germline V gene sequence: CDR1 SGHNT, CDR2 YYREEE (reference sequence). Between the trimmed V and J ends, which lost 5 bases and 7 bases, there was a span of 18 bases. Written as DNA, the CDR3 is TGTGCCAGCAGTTTGAAGGCAGGGGCGGTTGAAAAACTGTTTTTT. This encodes CASSLKAGAVEKLFF.

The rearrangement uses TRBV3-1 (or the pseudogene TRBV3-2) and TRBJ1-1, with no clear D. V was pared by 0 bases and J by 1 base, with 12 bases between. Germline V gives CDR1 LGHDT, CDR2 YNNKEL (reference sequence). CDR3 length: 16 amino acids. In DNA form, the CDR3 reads TGTGCCAGCAGCCAAGAAATTCTAGGCAGGAACACTGAAGCTTTCTTT. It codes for CASSQEILGRNTEAFF.

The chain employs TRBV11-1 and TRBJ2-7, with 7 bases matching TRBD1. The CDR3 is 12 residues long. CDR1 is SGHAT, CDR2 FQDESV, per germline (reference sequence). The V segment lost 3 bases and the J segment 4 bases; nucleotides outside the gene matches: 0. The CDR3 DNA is TGTGCCAGCAGCTTGACAGGGTACGAGCAGTACTTC. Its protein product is CASSLTGYEQYF.

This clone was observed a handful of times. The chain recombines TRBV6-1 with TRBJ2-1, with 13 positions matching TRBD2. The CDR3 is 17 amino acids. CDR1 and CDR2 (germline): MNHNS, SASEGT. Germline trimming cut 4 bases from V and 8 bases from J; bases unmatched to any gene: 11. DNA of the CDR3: TGTGCCAGCAGTGCCCATCCACTAGCGGGAGGGCCCCATGAGCAGTTCTTC. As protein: CASSAHPLAGGPHEQFF.